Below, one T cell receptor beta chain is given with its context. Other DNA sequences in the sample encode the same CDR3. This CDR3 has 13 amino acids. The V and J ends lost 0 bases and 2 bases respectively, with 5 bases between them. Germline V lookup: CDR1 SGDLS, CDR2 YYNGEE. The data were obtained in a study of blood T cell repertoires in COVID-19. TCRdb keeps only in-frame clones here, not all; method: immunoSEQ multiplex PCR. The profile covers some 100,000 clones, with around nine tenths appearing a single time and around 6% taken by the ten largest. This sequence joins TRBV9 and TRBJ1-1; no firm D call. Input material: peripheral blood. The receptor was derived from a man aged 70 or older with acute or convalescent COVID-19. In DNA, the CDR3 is TGTGCCAGCAGCGTAGCAGTTAACACTGAAGCTTTCTTT. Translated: CASSVAVNTEAFF. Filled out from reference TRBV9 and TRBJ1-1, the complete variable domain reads DSGVTQTPKHLITATGQRVTLRCSPRSGDLSVYWYQQSLDQGLQFLIQYYNGEERAKGNILERFSAQQFPDLHSELNLSSLELGDSALYFCASSVAVNTEAFFGQGTRLTVV.